Shown below are 27 T cell receptor beta chains from a single sample sequenced in a study of blood T cell repertoires in COVID-19. The repertoire was sequenced with immunoSEQ multiplex PCR; TCRdb's copy has only in-frame clones and lacks some. The profile shows 42,000 or so clones, roughly 90% of them singletons. Sequenced: peripheral blood. These receptors originate from a human donor in a cohort sampled during active COVID-19.

CDR3 coding DNA: TGTGCCAGTAGTAGCCCTTTAACTAGGGTCTACGAGCAGTACTTC. Amino acids: CASSSPLTRVYEQYF. The chain has TRBV19 and TRBJ2-7; weak D call: TRBD2 (5 bases). V lost 4 bases, J lost 3 bases, and 16 bases lay in between. The CDR3 totals 15 residues. Germline loops: CDR1 LNHDA, CDR2 SQIVND (reference sequence).

The V call is TRBV3-1 (or the pseudogene TRBV3-2), the J call TRBJ1-2, with 7 nucleotides matching TRBD1. The CDR3 consists of 14 residues. CDR1 LGHDT and CDR2 YNNKEL come from the germline V gene (reference sequence). V was pared by 4 bases and J by 4 bases, with 6 bases of the junction left unmatched. The CDR3 nucleotides are TGTGCCAGCAGCCCTCGACAGGGAAGCTATGGCTACACCTTC. Its protein product is CASSPRQGSYGYTF.

This CDR3 is CASSLGQAATEAFF. CDR3 nucleotide sequence: TGTGCCAGCAGCTTGGGGCAGGCAGCCACTGAAGCTTTCTTT. The chain employs TRBV5-4 and TRBJ1-1; D is ambiguous. Trimming removed 0 bases at V and 4 bases at J, with 10 bases between. This CDR3 comprises 14 residues. Germline V gene sequence: CDR1 SGHNT, CDR2 YYREEE (reference sequence). Full variable domain (outside the CDR3, taken from reference TRBV5-4 and TRBJ1-1): ETGVTQSPTHLIKTRGQQVTLRCSSQSGHNTVSWYQQALGQGPQFIFQYYREEENGRGNFPPRFSGLQFPNYSSELNVNALELDDSALYLCASSLGQAATEAFFGQGTRLTVV.

This rearrangement joins TRBV6-1 to TRBJ2-5, with 9 bases identical to TRBD1. Germline CDR1 is MNHNS and CDR2 is SASEGT. The CDR3 has 16 amino acids. J gave up 4 bases and V 8 bases, and 14 bases lay outside the gene matches. Here the CDR3 DNA reads TGTGCCAGCGGTGGTTCCGGGACAGGGTTTACAGAGACCCAGTACTTC. As protein: CASGGSGTGFTETQYF.

This clone was recorded a few times. In DNA, the CDR3 is TGTGCCTGGAGACAGAACTCTGGAAACACCATATATTTT. Protein: CAWRQNSGNTIYF. The chain couples TRBV30 to TRBJ1-3; the D is unclear. The CDR3 consists of 13 residues. V was pared by 3 bases and J by 0 bases, with 6 bases between. Germline V gene lookup returns CDR1 GTSNPN and CDR2 SVGIG (reference sequence).

The rearrangement joins TRBV6-6 to TRBJ1-3; a possible D gene is TRBD1 (5 bases). CDR3 length: 14 residues. CDR1 is MNHNY and CDR2 is SVGAGI in the germline V gene (reference sequence). Trimming pared 4 bases from V and 2 bases from J, leaving 9 bases between. As DNA, the CDR3 is TGTGCCAGCAGTTTCGGGGGAACTGGAAACACCATATATTTT. Its translation: CASSFGGTGNTIYF.

J is TRBJ1-6 and V is TRBV5-1; 9 nucleotides align to TRBD1. Trimming removed 3 bases from V and 10 bases from J; junction bases left unmatched: 5. Germline CDR1 reads SGHRS; CDR2 reads YFSETQ. The CDR3 contains 14 residues. CDR3 nucleotide sequence: TGCGCCAGCAGCTCCAGGACAGGGGAATCACCCCTCCACTTT. Protein product: CASSSRTGESPLHF.

This clone showed up just once. The J gene is TRBJ2-2, the V gene TRBV10-3; tentatively, D is TRBD1 (5 bases). CDR1 is ENHRY, CDR2 SYGVKD, per germline. V lost 3 bases and J lost 3, with 11 bases in between. This CDR3 is built from 15 residues. The CDR3 loop reads CAISDQGLHTGELFF. The CDR3 DNA is TGTGCCATCAGTGACCAGGGCCTCCACACCGGGGAGCTGTTTTTT.

The chain joins TRBV15 to TRBJ2-1, with no clear D. Looked up from germline, CDR1 is LNHNV and CDR2 is YYDKDF (reference sequence). V was pared by 4 bases and J by 4 bases, with 14 bases between. This CDR3 region has 15 residues. The DNA of the CDR3 is TGTGCCACCAGCATCCTAGTTCCGGATTACAATGAGCAGTTCTTC. Translation gives CATSILVPDYNEQFF.

The rearrangement joins TRBV4-1 to TRBJ2-2, with 13 bases that match TRBD2. The CDR3 runs 17 residues. V was clipped by 3 bases and J by 5 bases; unmatched bases: 6. The germline CDR1 and CDR2 sequences are MGHRA and YSYEKL. The CDR3 bases are TGCGCCAGCAGCCACCTGGGACTAGCGGGGCGAACCGGGGAGCTGTTTTTT. The encoded protein is CASSHLGLAGRTGELFF.

The chain is built from TRBV10-3 and TRBJ1-3; tentatively, D is TRBD1 (6 bases). CDR1 is ENHRY and CDR2 is SYGVKD in the germline V gene. V lost 8 bases and J lost 0, with 14 bases in between. The CDR3 has 15 amino acids. For the CDR3, the DNA is TGTGCCATCCTGCCCGGGACAAGCTCTGGAAACACCATATATTTT. It codes for CAILPGTSSGNTIYF.

The chain uses TRBV6-1 and TRBJ2-7; 14 nucleotides agree with TRBD2. Trimming removed 1 base from V and 0 bases from J; junction bases left unmatched: 8. CDR1 and CDR2 from the germline V gene are MNHNS and SASEGT. This CDR3 is built from 19 residues. The CDR3 reads CASSEEGLAGALLSYEQYF. In nucleotides, the CDR3 is TGTGCCAGCAGTGAAGAGGGACTAGCGGGGGCCCTCCTCTCCTACGAGCAGTACTTC.

The chain employs TRBV18 and TRBJ1-1; possibly TRBD1 for D (5 bases). With 7 bases removed from V and 3 bases from J, the gap between germline ends came to 12 bases. The CDR3 is made up of 13 amino acids. Germline CDR1 reads KGHSH; CDR2 reads LQKENI. The CDR3: CASFQGAHTEAFF. CDR3 nucleotides: TGTGCCAGCTTCCAGGGTGCCCACACTGAAGCTTTCTTT.

The CDR3 nucleotides are TGTGCCAGCAGCTTATCCCAGGGGAATGGCTACACCTTC. Its protein product is CASSLSQGNGYTF. The chain recombines TRBV7-6 with TRBJ1-2, with D maybe TRBD1 (6 bases). The CDR3 has 13 residues. CDR1 and CDR2 (germline): SGHVS, FNYEAQ. The V end lost 2 bases, the J end lost 6 bases, and 10 bases lay between the germline ends.

This clone appeared a single time. The chain joins TRBV10-1 to TRBJ1-1; D is unresolved. This CDR3 is 13 amino acids long. Germline V lookup: CDR1 WNHNN, CDR2 SYGVQD (reference sequence). V was pared by 7 bases and J by 0 bases, with 9 bases between. CDR3 amino acids: CASKAKLNTEAFF. In nucleotides, the CDR3 is TGCGCCAGCAAAGCCAAGCTGAACACTGAAGCTTTCTTT.

This clone appeared once. This sequence joins TRBV19 and TRBJ2-6, with D tentatively TRBD1 (5 bases). V was shortened by 5 bases and J by 0 bases, with 11 bases between the two germline ends. This CDR3 is 16 amino acids long. The germline gives CDR1 LNHDA, CDR2 SQIVND (reference sequence). CDR3 amino acids: CASSATARSGANVLTF. For the CDR3, the DNA is TGTGCCAGTAGTGCGACAGCCCGCTCTGGGGCCAACGTCCTGACTTTC. Based on the CDR3 plus reference TRBV19 and TRBJ2-6, the full variable domain is DGGITQSPKYLFRKEGQNVTLSCEQNLNHDAMYWYRQDPGQGLRLIYYSQIVNDFQKGDIAEGYSVSREKKESFPLTVTSAQKNPTAFYLCASSATARSGANVLTFGAGSRLTVL.

The chain couples TRBV7-3 to TRBJ2-5; maybe TRBD1 (5 bases). This CDR3 is 16 amino acids long. V was cut by 4 bases and J by 4 bases, with 19 bases left in between. Germline loops: CDR1 SGHTA, CDR2 FQGTGA. The CDR3 reads CASSSTPGAGGETQYF. For the CDR3, the DNA is TGTGCCAGCAGCTCGACCCCTGGGGCAGGCGGAGAGACCCAGTACTTC.

CDR3 in amino acids: CASSLGTANTEAFF. The CDR3 nucleotides are TGTGCCAGCAGCTTGGGGACAGCGAACACTGAAGCTTTCTTT. V usage is TRBV9 and J usage is TRBJ1-1; 7 bases are a match to TRBD1. CDR1 and CDR2 (germline): SGDLS, YYNGEE. V lost 4 bases and J lost 1; bases outside the gene matches: 4. The CDR3 has 14 residues.

The rearrangement links TRBV27 to TRBJ1-4; 10 nucleotides line up with TRBD1. This CDR3 region has 13 residues. Trimming cost V 7 bases and J 7 bases; bases outside gene matches: 3. The germline gives CDR1 MNHEY, CDR2 SMNVEV (reference sequence). CDR3 protein: CASMGQGFEKLFF. Here the CDR3 DNA reads TGTGCCAGCATGGGACAGGGGTTTGAAAAACTGTTTTTT.

The rearrangement links TRBV5-1 to TRBJ1-3; TRBD1 aligns across 7 bases. This CDR3 contains 15 residues. J lost 2 bases, V lost 1 base, and 3 bases had no gene match. Germline V gives CDR1 SGHRS, CDR2 YFSETQ. The CDR3: CASSLSGTAGNTIYF. DNA for the CDR3: TGCGCCAGCAGCTTGTCGGGGACAGCTGGAAACACCATATATTTT.

V and J are TRBV5-6 and TRBJ1-5; TRBD1 matches at 7 bases. Trimming cost V 5 bases and J 5 bases; bases outside gene matches: 10. This CDR3 is built from 15 residues. The germline V gene encodes CDR1 SGHDT and CDR2 YYEEEE. The CDR3 protein is CASSFEGANDQPQHF. The CDR3 region has the DNA TGTGCCAGCAGTTTCGAGGGGGCAAACGATCAGCCCCAGCATTTT.

To note about this clone: A read error may produce the germline difference seen at one junction end. V is TRBV20-1 and J is TRBJ2-7, with a possible D match to TRBD1 (7 bases). Germline lookup yields CDR1 DFQATT and CDR2 SNEGSKA (reference sequence). This CDR3 is built from 11 residues. CDR3 loop: CSAADGGTAFF. The CDR3, as DNA: TGCAGTGCGGCCGACGGCGGGACAGCCTTCTTC.

The chain carries TRBV19 and TRBJ2-7; 8 nucleotides match TRBD1. The ends lost 6 bases at V and 4 bases at J; junction bases unmatched: 5. The CDR3 extends over 13 amino acids. Germline loops: CDR1 LNHDA, CDR2 SQIVND (reference sequence). Here the CDR3 reads CASSSGGKYEQYF. As DNA, the CDR3 is TGTGCCAGTAGCTCAGGGGGCAAGTACGAGCAGTACTTC.

The gene calls are TRBV6-5 and TRBJ2-3; TRBD1 agrees at 7 bases. CDR1 is MNHEY and CDR2 is SVGAGI in the germline V gene. CDR3 length: 15 residues. Unmatched junction bases numbered 7, after V lost 7 bases and J lost 0 bases. The CDR3 sequence is CASTDGTASTDTQYF. Written as DNA, the CDR3 is TGTGCCAGCACGGATGGGACAGCTAGCACAGATACGCAGTATTTT.

This chain connects TRBV5-4 to TRBJ2-7, with D possibly TRBD2 on 5 matching bases. Per germline, CDR1 SGHNT and CDR2 YYREEE (reference sequence). Between the trimmed V and J ends, which lost 4 bases and 3 bases, there was a span of 8 bases. CDR3 length: 12 amino acids. The CDR3 nucleotides are TGTGCCAGCAGCCTAGAGGGCTACGAGCAGTACTTC. Its protein product is CASSLEGYEQYF.

The J gene is TRBJ2-1, the V gene TRBV13; tentative D call: TRBD2 (5 bases). CDR3 length: 16 residues. Germline V gene sequence: CDR1 PRHDT, CDR2 FYEKMQ (reference sequence). Between the trimmed V and J ends, which lost 5 bases and 13 bases, there was a span of 27 bases. The DNA of the CDR3 is TGTGCCAGCAGCCCTAGACGACGGGCCATAGCGATGGAACAGTTCTTC. This codes for CASSPRRRAIAMEQFF.

The chain employs TRBV18 and TRBJ1-3; D is undetermined. CDR1 KGHSH and CDR2 LQKENI come from the germline V gene. The CDR3 runs to 16 residues. V was pared by 3 bases and J by 4 bases, with 16 bases between. CDR3 bases: TGTGCCAGCTCACCGGCGAGTTCCGGGAGGGGAAACACCATATATTTT. It codes for CASSPASSGRGNTIYF.